This T cell receptor (beta chain) was captured by sequencing in a study of blood T cell repertoires in COVID-19. Across the whole study: The United States, Italy and Spain provided the acute and convalescent COVID-19 samples. PBMCs, B-cell-depleted T cells, or T cells were the source of the cDNA or gDNA that made up the material.

Looked up from germline, CDR1 is MGHRA and CDR2 is YSYEKL. The CDR3 is made up of 13 amino acids. V lost 3 bases and J lost 2, with 8 bases in between. As handled by the study authors: Scientists estimated how many nucleated cells there were by amplifying reference gene primers. Libraries were prepared by immunoSEQ multiplex PCR; TCRdb keeps only in-frame clonotypes and omits some of them. V and J calls and clone size are copied from that table; D and trimming were computed from the DNA. The sample contains 75,000 to 100,000 clones, more than 75% of which appear only once. Sequencing was carried out using peripheral blood. The chain is built from TRBV4-1 and TRBJ2-7; the D is unclear. The sequence came from a human donor with acute or convalescent COVID-19. The donor label of this sample is uncertain. CDR3 coding DNA: TGCGCCAGCAGCCACCTCCGGGCCTACGAGCAGTACTTC. This sequence encodes CASSHLRAYEQYF.